These 18 T cell receptor beta chains were sequenced from one sample in a study of identical twins. TCRdb redid the calling of the 5' RACE reads with MiXCR, one entry per CDR3 protein. The table shows 450,000 to 650,000 distinct CDR3 sequences, with about 15% occurring only once. These data are also associated with another study on yellow fever vaccine responses in identical twins.

The sequenced sample was CD4+ T cells sorted from blood. The receptor set was obtained from a woman between 18 and 29 years old in good health.

The genes are TRBV12-3 or TRBV12-4 and TRBJ1-1; D is unresolved. V was shortened by 5 bases and J by 4 bases, with 5 bases between the two germline ends. The CDR3 has 11 residues. Here the CDR3 reads CASSESTEAFF. Here the CDR3 DNA reads TGTGCCAGCAGTGAGTCCACTGAAGCTTTCTTT.

This clonotype was recorded many times. This chain connects TRBV12-3 or TRBV12-4 to TRBJ1-2; 10 nucleotides align to TRBD1. After removal of 6 bases from V and 7 bases from J, the junction contained 5 bases not matched to a gene. CDR3 length: 13 residues. The DNA of the CDR3 is TGTGCCAGCAGCCGACAGGGGGCGGGTGGCTACACCTTC. This encodes CASSRQGAGGYTF.

The sample holds many counts of this clonotype. The J gene is TRBJ1-5, the V gene TRBV12-3 or TRBV12-4, with 7 positions matching TRBD1. V lost 6 bases to trimming and J lost 0 bases; unmatched junction nucleotides: 5. The CDR3 consists of 15 residues. This chain's CDR3 is CASRKTGNSNQPQHF. The CDR3 DNA sequence: TGTGCCAGCAGGAAGACAGGGAATAGCAATCAGCCCCAGCATTTT.

The CDR3 spells CASSSIALWTEAFF. The CDR3 DNA reads as TGTGCCAGCAGTTCGATAGCGTTGTGGACTGAAGCTTTCTTT. V usage is TRBV27 and J usage is TRBJ1-1; D remains unclear. The CDR3 is 14 residues long. Germline CDR1 is MNHEY and CDR2 is SMNVEV (reference sequence). Trimming stripped 4 bases from V and 5 bases from J, with 14 bases between.

The CDR3, as DNA: TGTGCCATCAGTGAGCTAGCGGGAGGGATGGCCTACGAGCAGTACTTC. Encoded protein: CAISELAGGMAYEQYF. The genes are TRBV10-3 and TRBJ2-7; TRBD2 matches 12 bases. The V gene end was trimmed by 2 bases and the J gene end by 2 bases; junction bases not matched to a gene: 4. The germline CDR1 and CDR2 sequences are ENHRY and SYGVKD. The CDR3 totals 16 residues.

This clonotype was seen only a few times. J is TRBJ2-7 and V is TRBV7-8, with 11 bases fitting TRBD2. Per germline, CDR1 SGHVS and CDR2 FQNEAQ. The junction had 3 bases not matched to a gene; V was cut back by 1 base and J by 4 bases. This CDR3 has 15 amino acids. CDR3 coding DNA: TGTGCCAGCAGCTTAGGGACTAGCGGGCAATACGAGCAGTACGTC. Translation gives CASSLGTSGQYEQYV.

This clonotype has more than one count but fewer than ten. J is TRBJ2-2 and V is TRBV5-1, with 10 nucleotides matching TRBD2. The CDR3 extends over 17 amino acids. Germline values: CDR1 SGHRS, CDR2 YFSETQ. The J segment lost 7 bases and the V segment lost 4 bases, leaving 13 bases of the junction unmatched. CDR3 DNA sequence: TGCGCCAGCAGCCCCTTCCGGCTAGCGGGAGACGGCGGGGAGCTGTTTTTT. The encoded protein is CASSPFRLAGDGGELFF.

This clonotype was counted a few times. The chain has TRBV7-6 and TRBJ2-7; D unresolved. V lost 6 bases, J lost 3 bases, and 9 bases lay in between. From germline, CDR1 is SGHVS and CDR2 FNYEAQ. The CDR3 covers 12 residues. The CDR3 DNA follows: TGTGCCAGCAGGGCAGAGTTCTACGAGCAGTACGTC. Protein product: CASRAEFYEQYV.

This clonotype was found a few times. The CDR3 region is CASSYRGGATEAFF. The CDR3, as DNA: TGTGCCAGCAGTTACAGGGGGGGTGCCACTGAAGCTTTCTTT. This sequence joins TRBV6-5 and TRBJ1-1, with D perhaps matching TRBD1 (6 bases). Germline loops: CDR1 MNHEY, CDR2 SVGAGI. Trimming shortened V by 2 bases and J by 4 bases, and 11 bases separated the two germline ends. The CDR3 covers 14 residues.

This clonotype appeared a few times. This CDR3 fails to terminate in the conserved phenylalanine or tryptophan, so it likely reflects a read error. This CDR3 reads CASSLSDRLTYNEQFL. The CDR3 nucleotides read TGTGCCAGCAGCTTATCAGACAGGCTAACCTACAATGAGCAGTTCCTC. This chain connects TRBV7-8 to TRBJ2-1; D might be TRBD1 (6 bases). The CDR3 extends over 16 amino acids. With 2 bases removed from V and 2 bases from J, the gap between germline ends came to 13 bases. Germline V gene lookup returns CDR1 SGHVS and CDR2 FQNEAQ.

This chain connects TRBV11-2 to TRBJ2-1, with D possibly TRBD2 on 6 matching bases. Deletions cut 0 bases from V and 10 bases from J, with 10 bases between. Per the germline V gene, CDR1 is SGHAT and CDR2 is FQNNGV. This CDR3 region has 13 residues. CDR3 nucleotides: TGTGCCAGCAGCTTAGAGGACGCGGGAGAGCAGTTCTTC. Protein product: CASSLEDAGEQFF. The whole variable domain, filled in from reference TRBV11-2 and TRBJ2-1, reads EAGVAQSPRYKIIEKRQSVAFWCNPISGHATLYWYQQILGQGPKLLIQFQNNGVVDDSQLPKDRFSAERLKGVDSTLKIQPAKLEDSAVYLCASSLEDAGEQFFGPGTRLTVL.

Comment on this clonotype: At one end the junction does not follow the germline gene, possibly because of a read error. The rearrangement uses TRBV5-1 and TRBJ2-5, with no clear D. Germline V gives CDR1 SGHRS, CDR2 YFSETQ. There are 17 residues in the CDR3. This chain's CDR3 is CASSPGSLASLQGTQYF. The CDR3 bases are TGCGCCAGCAGCCCTGGCAGCCTGGCTTCCCTCCAAGGGACCCAGTACTTC.

The chain links TRBV7-8 to TRBJ2-3, with TRBD2 as a possible D gene (6 bases). The V and J ends lost 2 bases and 2 bases respectively, with 14 bases between them. The CDR3 loop spans 16 amino acids. The germline V gene encodes CDR1 SGHVS and CDR2 FQNEAQ. CDR3 loop: CASSLYSGTYTDTQYF. CDR3 nucleotides: TGTGCCAGCAGCTTATATTCCGGGACTTACACAGATACGCAGTATTTT.

The V gene is TRBV24-1, the J gene TRBJ2-5, with TRBD1 matching 9 bases. Per the germline V gene, CDR1 is KGHDR and CDR2 is SFDVKD. There are 16 residues in the CDR3. J lost 4 bases, V lost 5 bases, and 10 bases had no gene match. The CDR3 is CATSASPGQGRETQYF. The CDR3 region has the DNA TGTGCCACCAGTGCCTCCCCGGGACAGGGTAGAGAGACCCAGTACTTC.

The V call is TRBV20-1, the J call TRBJ2-5, with 7 bases lining up with TRBD2. The ends lost 5 bases at V and 3 bases at J; junction bases unmatched: 6. This CDR3 has 13 amino acids. Germline V lookup: CDR1 DFQATT, CDR2 SNEGSKA (reference sequence). CDR3 DNA sequence: TGCAGTGCTCCTAGCGGAGGGGAAGAGACCCAGTACTTC. This codes for CSAPSGGEETQYF.

CDR3 protein: CAISERTMAGNTIYF. The CDR3 DNA follows: TGTGCCATCAGTGAGAGGACCATGGCAGGAAACACCATATATTTT. The genes are TRBV10-3 and TRBJ1-3; no clear D. The CDR3 consists of 15 residues. Germline CDR1 ENHRY, CDR2 SYGVKD. Trimming took off 2 bases at V and 4 bases at J, with 12 bases between the two ends.

The J gene is TRBJ2-4, the V gene TRBV12-3 or TRBV12-4; D may be TRBD2 (5 bases). Trimming left V 4 bases short and J 8 bases short, with 12 bases between. This CDR3 is 13 amino acids long. DNA for the CDR3: TGTGCCAGCAGTTCGGGAATCGGAGACATTCAGTACTTC. This gives the protein CASSSGIGDIQYF.

This clonotype was counted a few times. V gene TRBV12-3 or TRBV12-4 combines with J gene TRBJ2-7; the D is unclear. Trimming cost V 3 bases and J 1 base, with 10 bases left between them. The CDR3 runs 14 residues. The CDR3 coding sequence is TGTGCCAGCAGTTTGGTAGCAGAGTCCTACGAGCAGTACTTC. It yields the protein CASSLVAESYEQYF.